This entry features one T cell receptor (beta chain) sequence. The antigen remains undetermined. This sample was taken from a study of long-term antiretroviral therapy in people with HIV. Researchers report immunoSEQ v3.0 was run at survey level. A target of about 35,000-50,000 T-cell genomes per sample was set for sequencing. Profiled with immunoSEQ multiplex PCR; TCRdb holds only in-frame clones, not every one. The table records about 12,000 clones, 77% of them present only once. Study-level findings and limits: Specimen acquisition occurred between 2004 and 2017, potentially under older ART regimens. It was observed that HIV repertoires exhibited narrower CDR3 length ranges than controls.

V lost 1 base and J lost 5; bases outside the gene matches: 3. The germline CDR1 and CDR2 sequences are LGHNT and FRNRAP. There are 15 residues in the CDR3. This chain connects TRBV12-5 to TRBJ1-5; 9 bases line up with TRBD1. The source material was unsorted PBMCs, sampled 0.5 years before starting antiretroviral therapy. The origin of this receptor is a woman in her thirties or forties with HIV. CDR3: CASGLGTGGYQPQHF. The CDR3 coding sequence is TGTGCTAGTGGTTTGGGAACAGGGGGCTATCAGCCCCAGCATTTT.